These 6 T cell receptor beta chains came from one sample sequenced in a study of blood T cell repertoires in COVID-19. The method was immunoSEQ multiplex PCR; TCRdb's version includes in-frame clones alone and lacks a portion of them. This table holds some 230,000 clones, 80% to 90% found once. The source material was peripheral blood. Source of these receptors: a man in his forties with acute or convalescent COVID-19.

The V gene is TRBV15, the J gene TRBJ2-5; 12 bases agree with TRBD1. There are 18 residues in the CDR3. Germline V lookup: CDR1 LNHNV, CDR2 YYDKDF (reference sequence). The J segment lost 4 bases and the V segment lost 5 bases, leaving 14 bases of the junction unmatched. The CDR3 coding sequence is TGTGCCACCAGCGGGGGAGGATGGGGGGACAGGGGGCGAGAGACCCAGTACTTC. It encodes CATSGGGWGDRGRETQYF.

V gene TRBV10-1 combines with J gene TRBJ1-3, with D perhaps TRBD1 (5 bases). The CDR3 sequence is 13 residues long. The V end lost 8 bases, the J end lost 2 bases, and 10 bases lay between the germline ends. Germline V CDR1 and CDR2: WNHNN, SYGVQD (reference sequence). Written as DNA, the CDR3 is TGCGCCAGCCAGGGAAATCCTGGAAACACCATATATTTT. This sequence encodes CASQGNPGNTIYF.

The J gene is TRBJ1-4, the V gene TRBV3-1 (or the pseudogene TRBV3-2), with TRBD1 identical over 7 bases. This CDR3 comprises 15 residues. The J segment lost 8 bases and the V segment lost 4 bases, leaving 10 bases of the junction unmatched. Germline V lookup: CDR1 LGHDT, CDR2 YNNKEL (reference sequence). CDR3 nucleotides: TGTGCCAGCAGCCTTAGGGAACAGGGGCGGGAAAAACTGTTTTTT. Protein: CASSLREQGREKLFF.

V usage is TRBV11-2 and J usage is TRBJ2-1, with 10 nucleotides matching TRBD2. Germline-derived CDR1 and CDR2 are SGHAT and FQNNGV. This CDR3 is built from 14 residues. The V and J ends lost 5 bases and 3 bases, in that order; junction bases with no gene match: 1. This chain's CDR3 is CASSPSGGYNEQFF. The CDR3 DNA follows: TGTGCCAGCAGCCCTAGCGGGGGCTACAATGAGCAGTTCTTC. Using reference TRBV11-2 and TRBJ2-1 for the parts outside the CDR3, the full variable domain is EAGVAQSPRYKIIEKRQSVAFWCNPISGHATLYWYQQILGQGPKLLIQFQNNGVVDDSQLPKDRFSAERLKGVDSTLKIQPAKLEDSAVYLCASSPSGGYNEQFFGPGTRLTVL.

The sample holds a few counts of this clone. The J gene is TRBJ1-6, the V gene TRBV27; D is possibly TRBD1 (5 bases). Germline CDR1 and CDR2: MNHEY and SMNVEV (reference sequence). V shed 6 bases and J shed 7 bases, with 13 bases lying between them. CDR3 length: 14 residues. CDR3 sequence: CASRTGGLNSPLHF. The CDR3 bases are TGTGCCAGCAGAACCGGGGGGTTGAATTCACCCCTCCACTTT.

V is TRBV25-1 and J is TRBJ2-7, with a possible D match to TRBD2 (5 bases). In germline, CDR1 is MGHDK, CDR2 SYGVNS. CDR3 length: 14 amino acids. The V end lost 0 bases, the J end lost 3 bases, and 9 bases lay between the germline ends. This CDR3 is CASSEYGRHYEQYF. The CDR3 nucleotides are TGTGCCAGCAGTGAATATGGGAGACACTACGAGCAGTACTTC.